Listed below are T cell receptor beta chains from one sample, sequenced in a study of T-cell reconstitution after alpha-beta-depleted transplantation in children. Using its own MiXCR run on the PCR reads, TCRdb lists one record per CDR3 protein. The data contain roughly 240,000 distinct CDR3 sequences, around 8% of them singletons. Sequenced material: PBMCs, mostly from graft donor cells, taken 180 days after TCRalphabeta/CD19-depleted stem cell transplant. Receptors originate from a male patient younger than 18 who had a stem cell transplant for acute lymphoblastic leukemia, so the T cells may come from the graft donor. The CDR3 runs from the conserved cysteine through the conserved F or W. The order of the fields is J gene, V gene, D gene, clone size, CDR3 protein, CDR3 DNA. The D gene is left open where the match is weak. Expanded clones are given a class, and other clones once, few, many or no size at all.

>TRBJ1-2|TRBV29-1|-|many
CSVVGDVYGYTF
TGCAGCGTTGTCGGGGATGTATATGGCTACACCTTC
>TRBJ2-7|TRBV28|TRBD1|many
CASSRQGRYEQYF
TGTGCCAGCAGTCGACAGGGACGCTACGAGCAGTACTTC
>TRBJ2-7|TRBV7-2|-|many
CASRDRQVSYEQYF
TGTGCCAGCAGGGATCGACAGGTCTCCTACGAGCAGTACTTC
>TRBJ2-4|TRBV5-4|-|-
CASSPVQGGENIQYF
TGTGCCAGCAGCCCGGTACAAGGAGGAGAAAACATTCAGTACTTC
>TRBJ1-1|TRBV28|-|many
CASSNQGWGTMNTEAFF
TGTGCCAGCAGTAACCAGGGGTGGGGGACCATGAACACTGAAGCTTTCTTT
>TRBJ2-2|TRBV9|-|-
CASSVGGGSITGELFF
TGTGCCAGCAGCGTAGGGGGGGGCAGCATCACCGGGGAGCTGTTTTTT
>TRBJ2-7|TRBV2|TRBD2|many
CASSAPRGGEQYF
TGTGCCAGCAGTGCCCCGCGCGGGGGCGAGCAGTACTTC
>TRBJ1-3|TRBV11-1|TRBD1|many
CASGGQGRNTIYF
TGTGCCAGCGGTGGACAGGGGAGAAACACCATATATTTT
>TRBJ1-2|TRBV5-1|-|many
CASSLGGQGYGYTF
TGCGCCAGCAGCTTGGGCGGGCAGGGCTATGGCTACACCTTC
>TRBJ1-3|TRBV3-1|-|many
CASSPGGAGNTIYF
TGTGCCAGCAGCCCAGGTGGAGCTGGAAACACCATATATTTT
>TRBJ2-4|TRBV12-5|-|many
CASWEVDKNIQYF
TGTGCTAGTTGGGAAGTGGACAAAAACATTCAGTACTTC
>TRBJ2-1|TRBV9|-|many
CASSVDGQGGNEQFF
TGTGCCAGCAGCGTAGACGGGCAGGGGGGCAATGAGCAGTTCTTC
>TRBJ1-1|TRBV20-1|TRBD1|many
CSASVGTGNTEAFF
TGCAGTGCTAGTGTGGGGACAGGGAACACTGAAGCTTTCTTT
>TRBJ1-1|TRBV7-9|-|many
CASSLQMNTEAFF
TGTGCCAGCAGCCTTCAAATGAACACTGAAGCTTTCTTT
>TRBJ2-5|TRBV7-9|TRBD1|many
CASSLQGAQTQYF
TGTGCCAGCAGCCTACAGGGGGCACAGACCCAGTACTTC
>TRBJ1-1|TRBV20-1|TRBD1|many
CSARFLDRGRTEAFF
TGCAGTGCTCGTTTCTTGGACAGGGGGCGAACTGAAGCTTTCTTT
>TRBJ2-7|TRBV4-3|-|-
CASSHLSRSYEQYF
TGCGCCAGCAGCCATCTCTCCAGGTCCTACGAGCAGTACTTC
>TRBJ1-4|TRBV4-2|-|many
CASSHGRGNEKLFF
TGTGCCAGCAGCCACGGAAGGGGAAATGAAAAACTGTTTTTT
>TRBJ2-7|TRBV9|TRBD2|many
CASSVGGGLALPYEQYF
TGTGCCAGCAGCGTAGGCGGGGGACTAGCCCTCCCCTACGAGCAGTACTTC
>TRBJ2-1|TRBV5-4|TRBD2|many
CASSLGLAGGPRFDNEQFF
TGTGCCAGCAGCTTGGGACTAGCGGGGGGGCCAAGGTTTGACAATGAGCAGTTCTTC
>TRBJ1-2|TRBV20-1|-|many
CSVRQQGFYGYTF
TGCAGTGTCCGTCAGCAGGGGTTCTATGGCTACACCTTC
>TRBJ2-7|TRBV20-1|-|few
CSASSMVGGASATYEQYF
TGCAGTGCTAGCTCGATGGTCGGCGGGGCTAGCGCTACCTACGAGCAGTACTTC
>TRBJ1-5|TRBV10-3|TRBD1|many
CAISEEGTGLSNQPQHF
TGTGCCATCAGTGAAGAGGGGACAGGTTTAAGCAATCAGCCCCAGCATTTT
>TRBJ2-7|TRBV13|TRBD2|many
CASSLVRSRGYEQYF
TGTGCCAGCAGCTTAGTCAGGTCGCGGGGGTACGAGCAGTACTTC
>TRBJ2-3|TRBV20-1|-|many
CSAQPAAPRSVDTQYF
TGCAGTGCTCAACCTGCGGCTCCGCGATCTGTAGATACGCAGTATTTT
>TRBJ2-1|TRBV5-1|-|many
CASSFIGMRAAYNEQFF
TGCGCCAGCAGCTTCATTGGGATGCGAGCCGCCTACAATGAGCAGTTCTTC